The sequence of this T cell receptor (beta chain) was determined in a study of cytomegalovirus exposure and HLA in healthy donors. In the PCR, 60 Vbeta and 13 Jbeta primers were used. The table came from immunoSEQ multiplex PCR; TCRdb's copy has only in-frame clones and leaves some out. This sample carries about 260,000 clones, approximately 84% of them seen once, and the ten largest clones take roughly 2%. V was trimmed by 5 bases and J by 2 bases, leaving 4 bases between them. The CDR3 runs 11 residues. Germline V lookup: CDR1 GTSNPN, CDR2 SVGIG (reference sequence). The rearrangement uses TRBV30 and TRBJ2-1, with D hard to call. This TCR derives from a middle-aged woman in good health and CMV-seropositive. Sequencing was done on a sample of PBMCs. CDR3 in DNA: TGTGCCTGGGTTACCTACAATGAGCAGTTCTTC. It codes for CAWVTYNEQFF.